These 28 T cell receptor beta chains originate from one sample sequenced in a study of T cells in Graves' hyperthyroidism and ophthalmopathy. RNA transcripts served as the template for amplifying TCR beta CDR3 regions. HTBI primers were employed in a first-round RT-PCR of the TCR CDR3. From the multiplex PCR reads, TCRdb called clonotypes with MiXCR, one entry per CDR3 protein. The sample shows approximately 530,000 distinct CDR3 sequences, just under 20% of them seen only once. Sequencing was performed on blood. The receptors come from a man aged 35 to 55 with Graves' ophthalmopathy.

This clonotype was seen a few times. V gene TRBV7-3 combines with J gene TRBJ1-6, with D unclear. Germline V lookup: CDR1 SGHTA, CDR2 FQGTGA. V was clipped by 1 base and J by 10 bases, with 11 bases between them. The CDR3 spans 14 residues. CDR3 loop: CASSLRQDGSPLHF. The CDR3 DNA is TGTGCCAGCAGCTTAAGGCAGGACGGCTCACCCCTCCACTTT.

This clonotype was seen repeatedly, ten times or more. The chain employs TRBV12-3 or TRBV12-4 and TRBJ2-5; weak D call: TRBD1 (6 bases). This CDR3 has 17 residues. V was clipped by 5 bases and J by 5 bases, with 24 bases between them. The CDR3 is CASSPRLLGRGGETQYF. DNA of the CDR3: TGTGCCAGCAGTCCCCGGCTTTTGGGCAGGGGTGGGGAGACCCAGTACTTC.

This clonotype occurred many times. This chain joins TRBV29-1 and TRBJ1-1; 8 bases line up with TRBD1. Trimming cost V 7 bases and J 1 base; bases outside gene matches: 5. Germline loops: CDR1 SQVTM, CDR2 ANQGSEA. The CDR3 consists of 13 residues. CDR3 amino acids: CSARQGTNTEAFF. The CDR3 DNA reads as TGCAGCGCCAGACAGGGGACGAACACTGAAGCTTTCTTT.

A few counts support this clonotype. The genes are TRBV6-2 or TRBV6-3 and TRBJ2-1; 9 bases are a match to TRBD2. Germline CDR1 MNHEY, CDR2 SVGEGT. The CDR3 is 18 amino acids. V gave up 6 bases and J gave up 9 bases; unmatched junction bases: 21. CDR3 in amino acids: CASRKSGRTRAPISEQFF. The CDR3 DNA sequence: TGTGCCAGCAGGAAGAGCGGGAGGACCAGGGCCCCAATTAGTGAGCAGTTCTTC.

J is TRBJ2-3 and V is TRBV7-9; TRBD2 agrees at 14 bases. J gave up 4 bases and V 10 bases, and 7 bases lay outside the gene matches. Germline assignment: CDR1 SEHNR and CDR2 FQNEAQ (reference sequence). The CDR3 sequence is 15 residues long. The DNA of the CDR3 is TGTGCCATAGGGACTAGCGGGAGTTTATCAGATACGCAGTATTTT. It yields the protein CAIGTSGSLSDTQYF.

The table lists this clonotype with many counts. The chain is built from TRBV30 and TRBJ1-1, with D perhaps TRBD1 (6 bases). V gave up 5 bases and J gave up 5 bases, with 15 bases separating them. This CDR3 is built from 13 residues. Germline loops: CDR1 GTSNPN, CDR2 SVGIG (reference sequence). CDR3 DNA sequence: TGTGCCTGGGATGGGGGGGCCAGTACTGAAGCTTTCTTT. It codes for CAWDGGASTEAFF. The full variable domain, its missing parts supplied by reference TRBV30 and TRBJ1-1, is SQTIHQWPATLVQPVGSPLSLECTVEGTSNPNLYWYRQAAGRGLQLLFYSVGIGQISSEVPQNLSASRPQDRQFILSSKKLLLSDSGFYLCAWDGGASTEAFFGQGTRLTVV.

This clonotype was observed a handful of times. The rearrangement links TRBV11-2 to TRBJ2-1; TRBD1 or TRBD2 may be the D gene (5 bases each). CDR3 length: 15 amino acids. V lost 5 bases to trimming and J lost 5 bases, with 16 bases between them. Germline V CDR1 and CDR2: SGHAT, FQNNGV. The CDR3 region has the DNA TGTGCCAGCAGCCACCAGGGCCGGGATGACAATGAGCAGTTCTTC. Amino acids: CASSHQGRDDNEQFF.

The chain employs TRBV18 and TRBJ2-5; D call uncertain. V shed 4 bases and J shed 5 bases, with 20 bases lying between them. The CDR3 is 16 residues long. Germline V CDR1 and CDR2: KGHSH, LQKENI. The CDR3 coding sequence is TGTGCCAGCTCACGATTCGACTCCGTCGGGCCCGAGACCCAGTACTTC. Protein: CASSRFDSVGPETQYF.

This clonotype was counted ten times or more. The junction shows a germline mismatch at one end, possibly a read error. V and J are TRBV5-1 and TRBJ2-2, with 8 bases lining up with TRBD1. This CDR3 contains 16 residues. The germline V gene has CDR1 SGHRS and CDR2 YFSETQ. CDR3 region: CASSLGQGAGTGELFF. The DNA for the CDR3 is TGTGCTAGCAGCTTAGGACAGGGCGCCGGCACCGGGGAGCTGTTTTTT.

V gene TRBV19 combines with J gene TRBJ1-1, with unresolved D. Per the germline V gene, CDR1 is LNHDA and CDR2 is SQIVND (reference sequence). V lost 1 base, J lost 4 bases, and 7 bases lay in between. The CDR3 covers 13 residues. As DNA, the CDR3 is TGTGCCAGTAGTATAGCACGGAGCACTGAAGCTTTCTTT. Translating gives CASSIARSTEAFF.

The V call is TRBV20-1, the J call TRBJ2-7; 7 bases are shared with TRBD2. V shed 1 base and J 0 bases; nucleotides not matched to a gene: 12. The CDR3 contains 17 residues. Germline-derived CDR1 and CDR2 are DFQATT and SNEGSKA (reference sequence). The DNA for the CDR3 is TGCAGTGCTAGAGGGGGGGGACTGACGAAATTCTCCTACGAGCAGTACTTC. Translated, it gives CSARGGGLTKFSYEQYF.

The chain combines TRBV27 with TRBJ2-3; D is undetermined. CDR3 size: 15 residues. Germline V gene lookup returns CDR1 MNHEY and CDR2 SMNVEV (reference sequence). V was cut by 6 bases and J by 2 bases, with 15 bases left in between. Here the CDR3 reads CASRVSGLPTDTQYF. DNA of the CDR3: TGTGCCAGCAGAGTTTCAGGTCTTCCCACAGATACGCAGTATTTT.

This clonotype was seen ten or more times. The J gene is TRBJ2-5, the V gene TRBV6-1; D call uncertain. The CDR3 has 15 amino acids. CDR1 and CDR2 from the germline V gene are MNHNS and SASEGT. V lost 5 bases and J lost 4, with 17 bases in between. Here the CDR3 DNA reads TGTGCCAGCAGTTTCGGCGGCAGGTTGACAGAGACCCAGTACTTC. Translation: CASSFGGRLTETQYF.

The V gene is TRBV5-1, the J gene TRBJ2-2; no firm D call. CDR3 length equals 14 residues. CDR1 is SGHRS and CDR2 is YFSETQ in the germline V gene. V shed 7 bases and J shed 0 bases, with 10 bases lying between them. The CDR3 coding sequence is TGCGCCAGCCTAAGTTCCGCGAACACCGGGGAGCTGTTTTTT. Amino acid sequence: CASLSSANTGELFF.

This clonotype showed up just a few times. This chain connects TRBV20-1 to TRBJ2-7, with D tentatively TRBD1 or TRBD2 (5 bases each). Germline CDR1 DFQATT, CDR2 SNEGSKA (reference sequence). The CDR3 covers 14 residues. Trimming stripped 6 bases from V and 1 base from J, with 16 bases between. The DNA for the CDR3 is TGCAGTGCCCGCCGGGACGGGGCATCCTACGAGCAGTACTTC. This translates into CSARRDGASYEQYF.

This clonotype was counted at least ten times. The genes are TRBV6-2 or TRBV6-3 and TRBJ2-3, with TRBD1 matching 10 bases. The CDR3 spans 16 residues. In germline, CDR1 is MNHEY, CDR2 SVGEGT. Losses at the gene ends were 6 bases for V and 6 bases for J; bases not matched to a gene: 12. The CDR3 nucleotides read TGTGCCAGCAGCAGCCCGACAGGGGGCTCGATGGATACGCAGTATTTT. Translation gives CASSSPTGGSMDTQYF.

The rearrangement links TRBV5-1 to TRBJ1-1; D call uncertain. The CDR3 contains 11 residues. In germline, CDR1 is SGHRS, CDR2 YFSETQ. The germline V and J ends were trimmed by 5 bases and 8 bases, with 10 bases remaining between them. CDR3 DNA sequence: TGCGCCAGCAGAACTAAAGGGGAAGCTTTCTTT. Translated: CASRTKGEAFF.

Ten or more counts support this clonotype. The rearrangement uses TRBV28 and TRBJ1-2; D is undetermined. This CDR3 is built from 12 residues. CDR1 is MDHEN, CDR2 SYDVKM, per germline. Deletions cut 3 bases from V and 7 bases from J, with 9 bases between. The DNA for the CDR3 is TGTGCCAGCAGTTTGTCCTCCAGTGGCTACACCTTC. Translated: CASSLSSSGYTF.

The sample holds a few counts of this clonotype. The V gene is TRBV30, the J gene TRBJ2-3; 9 bases match TRBD1. This CDR3 is built from 13 residues. V gave up 7 bases and J gave up 2 bases; unmatched junction bases: 4. CDR1 is GTSNPN and CDR2 is SVGIG in the germline V gene (reference sequence). CDR3 loop: CAFGQGTTDTQYF. CDR3 nucleotides: TGTGCCTTCGGACAGGGGACCACAGATACGCAGTATTTT.

CDR3 protein: CSATSVHNEQFF. The CDR3 bases are TGCAGTGCTACCAGCGTACACAATGAGCAGTTCTTC. The chain joins TRBV20-1 to TRBJ2-1; no clear D gene. Trimming removed 4 bases from V and 5 bases from J, with 9 bases in between. CDR1 and CDR2 from the germline V gene are DFQATT and SNEGSKA (reference sequence). This CDR3 has 12 residues.

This clonotype has only a few counts. The rearrangement uses TRBV27 and TRBJ2-1, with 10 bases matching TRBD2. J lost 8 bases, V lost 6 bases, and 16 bases had no gene match. Germline V gives CDR1 MNHEY, CDR2 SMNVEV (reference sequence). The CDR3 contains 17 residues. CDR3 coding DNA: TGTGCCAGCAGCCGTCGAACTAGCGGGGCTTTCAATGATGAGCAGTTCTTC. Translating it yields CASSRRTSGAFNDEQFF.

Worth noting for this clonotype: This may be a read error: a much more frequent sequence differs by one nucleotide. The chain uses TRBV7-8 and TRBJ2-5; 8 bases are a match to TRBD2. The V segment lost 6 bases and the J segment 5 bases; nucleotides outside the gene matches: 8. Germline loops: CDR1 SGHVS, CDR2 FQNEAQ. The CDR3 runs 14 residues. In DNA, the CDR3 is TGTGCCAGCAGAAGGCGGGGGGTGGGGGAGACCCAGTACTTC. Translating it yields CASRRRGVGETQYF.

The chain is built from TRBV28 and TRBJ1-5; D may be TRBD1 (6 bases). The V gene's germline CDR1 is MDHEN and CDR2 SYDVKM. V lost 8 bases and J 5 bases, leaving 13 bases between the germline ends. This CDR3 comprises 13 residues. CDR3 amino acids: CASLSRGDQPQHF. The DNA of the CDR3 is TGTGCCAGCCTCAGCAGGGGAGATCAGCCCCAGCATTTT.

The chain links TRBV2 to TRBJ1-6; 8 positions match TRBD1. This CDR3 spans 14 amino acids. The junction had 7 bases not matched to a gene; V was cut back by 7 bases and J by 8 bases. Germline V CDR1 and CDR2: SNHLY, FYNNEI. The CDR3 DNA is TGTGCCAGCATCCCCGGGACAGGCCATTCACCCCTCCACTTT. Translation gives CASIPGTGHSPLHF.

The chain links TRBV12-3 or TRBV12-4 to TRBJ2-1; D could derive from TRBD1 or TRBD2 (5 bases each). Trimming cost V 6 bases and J 5 bases, with 26 bases left between them. This CDR3 spans 18 amino acids. As DNA, the CDR3 is TGTGCCAGCAGCTTCTGGGGACCGACCGAGAGAAAAGACAATGAGCAGTTCTTC. This encodes CASSFWGPTERKDNEQFF.

The chain uses TRBV28 and TRBJ1-2; no firm D call. V lost 8 bases to trimming and J lost 2 bases, with 18 bases between them. This CDR3 has 15 amino acids. CDR1 and CDR2 from the germline V gene are MDHEN and SYDVKM. This CDR3 reads CASGSPIPANYGYTF. CDR3 bases: TGTGCCAGCGGTTCGCCTATCCCGGCCAACTATGGCTACACCTTC.

V usage is TRBV12-5 and J usage is TRBJ2-5; weak D call: TRBD2 (6 bases). V dropped 3 bases and J dropped 5 bases, with 13 bases sitting between them. The germline gives CDR1 LGHNT, CDR2 FRNRAP. The CDR3 is made up of 14 amino acids. CDR3 in amino acids: CASGFGRGAETQYF. CDR3 sequence (DNA): TGTGCTAGTGGTTTCGGACGCGGGGCTGAGACCCAGTACTTC. The variable domain in full, completed from reference TRBV12-5 and TRBJ2-5, reads DARVTQTPRHKVTEMGQEVTMRCQPILGHNTVFWYRQTMMQGLELLAYFRNRAPLDDSGMPKDRFSAEMPDATLATLKIQPSEPRDSAVYFCASGFGRGAETQYFGPGTRLLVL.

There are many counts of this clonotype. V and J are TRBV12-3 or TRBV12-4 and TRBJ1-5; D uncertain. This CDR3 comprises 14 residues. Trimming removed 5 bases from V and 3 bases from J, with 11 bases in between. In DNA form, the CDR3 reads TGTGCCAGCAGTCGGATGCAGAACAATCAGCCCCAGCATTTT. Amino acids: CASSRMQNNQPQHF.